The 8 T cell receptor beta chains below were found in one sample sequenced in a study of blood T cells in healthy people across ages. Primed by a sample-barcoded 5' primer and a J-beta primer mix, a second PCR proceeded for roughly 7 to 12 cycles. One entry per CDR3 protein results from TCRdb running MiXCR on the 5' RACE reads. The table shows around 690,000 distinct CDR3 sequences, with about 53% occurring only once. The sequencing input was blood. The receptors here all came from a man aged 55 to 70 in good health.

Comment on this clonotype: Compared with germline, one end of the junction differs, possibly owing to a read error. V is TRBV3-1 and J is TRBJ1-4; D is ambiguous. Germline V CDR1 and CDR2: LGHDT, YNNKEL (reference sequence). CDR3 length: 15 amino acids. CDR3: CASSLMKGGNEKLFF. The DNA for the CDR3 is TGTGCCAGTAGCCTAATGAAGGGAGGCAATGAAAAACTGTTTTTT.

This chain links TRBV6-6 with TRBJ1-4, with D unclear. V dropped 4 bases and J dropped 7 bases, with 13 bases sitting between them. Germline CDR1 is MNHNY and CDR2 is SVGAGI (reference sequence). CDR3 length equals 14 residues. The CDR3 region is CASSSGGVAEKLFF. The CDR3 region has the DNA TGTGCCAGCAGTTCCGGCGGGGTTGCTGAAAAACTGTTTTTT.

CDR3 coding DNA: TGTGCCAGCAGCCAATCGACACAGTCGAACACTGAAGCTTTCTTT. It codes for CASSQSTQSNTEAFF. The J gene is TRBJ1-1, the V gene TRBV16, with D unclear. The CDR3 sequence is 15 residues long. Trimming removed 0 bases from V and 1 base from J, with 9 bases in between. In germline, CDR1 is KGHSY, CDR2 FQNENV.

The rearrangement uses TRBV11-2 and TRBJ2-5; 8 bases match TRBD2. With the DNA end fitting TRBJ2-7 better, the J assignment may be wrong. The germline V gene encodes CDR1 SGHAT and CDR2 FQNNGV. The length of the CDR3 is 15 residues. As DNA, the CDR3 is TGTGCCAGCAGCTTGAGTCGAACTAGCGGCTACGAGCAGTACTTC. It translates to CASSLSRTSGYEQYF.

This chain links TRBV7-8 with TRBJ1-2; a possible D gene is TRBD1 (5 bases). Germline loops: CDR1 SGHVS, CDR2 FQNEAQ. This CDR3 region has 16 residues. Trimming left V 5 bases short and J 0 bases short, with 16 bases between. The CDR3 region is CASSLGLGAANYGYTF. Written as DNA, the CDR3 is TGTGCCAGCAGCCTAGGGCTAGGGGCAGCTAACTATGGCTACACCTTC.

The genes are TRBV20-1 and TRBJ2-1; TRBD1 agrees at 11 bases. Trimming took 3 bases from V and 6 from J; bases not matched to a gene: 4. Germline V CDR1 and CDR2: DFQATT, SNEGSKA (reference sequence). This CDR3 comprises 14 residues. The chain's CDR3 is CSARDRGRLNEQFF. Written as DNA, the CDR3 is TGCAGTGCTAGGGACAGGGGGCGGCTCAATGAGCAGTTCTTC.

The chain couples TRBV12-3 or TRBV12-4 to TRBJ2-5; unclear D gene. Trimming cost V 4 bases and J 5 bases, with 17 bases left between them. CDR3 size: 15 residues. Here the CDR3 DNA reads TGTGCCAGCAGTTCCACGACTTTACAAAAGGAGACCCAGTACTTC. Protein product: CASSSTTLQKETQYF.

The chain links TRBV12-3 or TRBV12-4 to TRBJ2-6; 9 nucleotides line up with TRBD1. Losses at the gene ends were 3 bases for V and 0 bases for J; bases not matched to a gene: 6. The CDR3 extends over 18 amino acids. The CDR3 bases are TGTGCCAGCAGTTTGAGACAGGGGGGCCTCTCTGGGGCCAACGTCCTGACTTTC. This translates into CASSLRQGGLSGANVLTF.